This TCR delta chain derives from a study of gamma-delta T cells after stem cell transplantation. Per the germline V gene, CDR1 is GEAIGNYY and CDR2 is EKD. The CDR3 is 15 amino acids. J gave up 0 bases and V 2 bases, and 3 bases lay outside the gene matches. TCRdb ran CATT on the RT-PCR reads. The data hold roughly 1,300 delta-chain clones, with around a sixth observed a single time. The chain has TRDV2 and TRDJ1, with 9 bases fitting TRDD3. Sequencing input: gamma-delta T cells. This TCR was recovered from a human donor. It is not recorded whose cells these are; they may come from a transplant donor. CDR3 amino acids: CACDRLGDNTDKLIF. The CDR3 coding sequence is TGTGCCTGTGACAGACTGGGGGACAACACCGATAAACTCATCTTT.